This section outlines one TCR beta chain sequence together with its context. Antigen unknown. The data are from a study of early T cells in non-severe SARS-CoV-2 infection. Study summary: Bulk RNA taken from unsorted whole blood was sequenced, leaving chains unpaired. Regarding the study as a whole: Anti-spike CD8 responses were favored in VDJdb matching, and private and CD4 specificities were missed.

Each single cDNA molecule received a unique molecular identifier. TCRdb re-derived calls from the 5' RACE reads in MiXCR, one entry per CDR3 protein. Among some 46,000 distinct CDR3 sequences, 5.5% to 7.5% were seen once, and the ten largest hold more than 20%. CDR1 and CDR2 from the germline V gene are LNHDA and SQIVND (reference sequence). This CDR3 has 14 residues. V dropped 1 base and J dropped 7 bases, with 11 bases sitting between them. This clonotype was sampled from an adult who was a healthcare worker with PCR-confirmed SARS-CoV-2 infection or an uninfected control (not recorded which). The input for sequencing was whole blood, taken at baseline. The chain has TRBV19 and TRBJ2-4; TRBD2 might be the D (5 bases). The CDR3 DNA sequence: TGTGCCAGTAGTATAGGAGGGCGCGGGAACATTCAGTACTTC. Amino acid sequence: CASSIGGRGNIQYF.